Listed below are T cell receptor beta chains from one sample, sequenced in a study of radiation and T cells in renal cell carcinoma. Sequenced by immunoSEQ multiplex PCR; TCRdb stores in-frame clones only, minus some. The sample lists some 80,000 clones; roughly 80% were seen once. Sequencing was performed on blood, taken from a patient whose treatment included radiotherapy and nephrectomy. Receptors originate from a woman in her fifties or sixties with renal cell carcinoma. The CDR3 runs from the conserved cysteine through the conserved F or W. Fields, in order: CDR3 length, D gene, clone size, V gene, J gene, CDR3 DNA, CDR3 protein. A D gene is named only where the DNA matches it firmly. The size field is filled for only some rows; it gives once, few, many or a size class.

19	TRBD2	once	TRBV28	TRBJ2-3	TGTGCCAGCAGTTCAGTCGGACTAGCGGCGCCCACTAGCACAGATACGCAGTATTTT	CASSSVGLAAPTSTDTQYF
15	TRBD1	.	TRBV5-4	TRBJ2-7	TGTGCCAGCAGCTCGACCGGGACAGCCGCCTACGAGCAGTACTTC	CASSSTGTAAYEQYF
14	.	.	TRBV9	TRBJ2-7	TGTGCCAGCAGCGTAGGAGGGTTCTCCTACGAGCAGTACTTC	CASSVGGFSYEQYF
15	.	.	TRBV11-2	TRBJ2-7	TGTGCCAGCAGCGACACCAGGCAGAGCTCCTACGAGCAGTACTTC	CASSDTRQSSYEQYF
14	.	few	TRBV30	TRBJ2-7	TGTGCCTGGAGCCTTACAGGTCTCTCCTACGAGCAGTACTTC	CAWSLTGLSYEQYF
19	.	.	TRBV28	TRBJ1-6	TGTGCCAGCAGCCTTCCGGGACCAACATATTCTGACTATAATTCACCCCTCCACTTT	CASSLPGPTYSDYNSPLHF
16	.	.	TRBV5-1	TRBJ1-1	TGCGCCAGCAGCTTGCAGGGGTACACGCCGGACACTGAAGCTTTCTTT	CASSLQGYTPDTEAFF
15	TRBD1	.	TRBV7-9	TRBJ1-4	TGTGCCAGCAGCTTAGGACAGGGAGACGGGGAAAAACTGTTTTTT	CASSLGQGDGEKLFF
15	.	.	TRBV28	TRBJ2-5	TGTGCCAGCAGTTTAGAGCAGTTGAGGGCAGAGACCCAGTACTTC	CASSLEQLRAETQYF
13	.	.	TRBV29-1	TRBJ2-5	TGCAGCGTTGACTACAGCGGCCAAGAGACCCAGTACTTC	CSVDYSGQETQYF